Listed here are 6 T cell receptor beta chains from one sample, sequenced in a study of blood T cell repertoires in COVID-19. Generated by immunoSEQ multiplex PCR, the TCRdb table keeps only in-frame clones and is missing some. The sample has under 200,000 clones; approximately 90% are singletons. Sequencing was done on a sample of peripheral blood. These receptors were taken from a man aged 40-55 years with active or convalescent COVID-19.

This chain connects TRBV19 to TRBJ1-1; 9 nucleotides agree with TRBD1. Germline CDR1 is LNHDA and CDR2 is SQIVND (reference sequence). The CDR3 has 16 amino acids. Trimming cost V 4 bases and J 2 bases; bases outside gene matches: 8. The CDR3: CASSSYRDRVNTEAFF. CDR3 nucleotide sequence: TGTGCCAGTAGTAGCTACCGGGACAGGGTCAACACTGAAGCTTTCTTT.

The chain joins TRBV7-8 to TRBJ1-1; 9 nucleotides agree with TRBD1. Losses at the gene ends were 5 bases for V and 6 bases for J; bases not matched to a gene: 4. Germline loops: CDR1 SGHVS, CDR2 FQNEAQ. The CDR3 covers 13 residues. The CDR3 spells CASSRTGVSEAFF. Written as DNA, the CDR3 is TGTGCCAGCAGCCGGACAGGGGTCTCTGAAGCTTTCTTT.

The chain recombines TRBV11-3 with TRBJ1-4; maybe TRBD1 (6 bases). Trimming took off 5 bases at V and 7 bases at J, with 17 bases between the two ends. CDR1 and CDR2 (germline): SGHNT, YENEEA. The CDR3 extends over 15 amino acids. The CDR3 sequence is CASSAGGGAFEKLFF. CDR3 nucleotides: TGTGCCAGCAGCGCCGGTGGGGGGGCATTTGAAAAACTGTTTTTT.

The V gene is TRBV3-1 (or the pseudogene TRBV3-2), the J gene TRBJ2-2; TRBD2 matches 12 bases. Unmatched junction bases numbered 5, after V lost 3 bases and J lost 3 bases. Germline assignment: CDR1 LGHDT and CDR2 YNNKEL (reference sequence). This CDR3 comprises 17 residues. The chain's CDR3 is CASSQIRLAGDTGELFF. The CDR3 DNA is TGTGCCAGCAGCCAGATTAGACTAGCGGGAGACACCGGGGAGCTGTTTTTT.

This chain connects TRBV9 to TRBJ2-1; 13 nucleotides match TRBD2. This CDR3 has 17 amino acids. Germline values: CDR1 SGDLS, CDR2 YYNGEE. Trimming at V came to 3 bases and at J to 4 bases, leaving 7 bases not matched to a gene. The CDR3 DNA sequence: TGTGCCAGCAGCGCTTCGCCGGGACTAGCGGGGTACAATGAGCAGTTCTTC. Encoded protein: CASSASPGLAGYNEQFF.

This clone has just a few counts. The chain has TRBV9 and TRBJ2-7, with 10 bases that match TRBD1. Germline V lookup: CDR1 SGDLS, CDR2 YYNGEE. The CDR3 spans 17 residues. V was clipped by 4 bases and J by 5 bases; unmatched bases: 15. CDR3 region: CASSRQDRGFLRHEQYF. CDR3 coding DNA: TGTGCCAGCAGCCGCCAGGACAGGGGGTTCCTCCGCCACGAGCAGTACTTC.